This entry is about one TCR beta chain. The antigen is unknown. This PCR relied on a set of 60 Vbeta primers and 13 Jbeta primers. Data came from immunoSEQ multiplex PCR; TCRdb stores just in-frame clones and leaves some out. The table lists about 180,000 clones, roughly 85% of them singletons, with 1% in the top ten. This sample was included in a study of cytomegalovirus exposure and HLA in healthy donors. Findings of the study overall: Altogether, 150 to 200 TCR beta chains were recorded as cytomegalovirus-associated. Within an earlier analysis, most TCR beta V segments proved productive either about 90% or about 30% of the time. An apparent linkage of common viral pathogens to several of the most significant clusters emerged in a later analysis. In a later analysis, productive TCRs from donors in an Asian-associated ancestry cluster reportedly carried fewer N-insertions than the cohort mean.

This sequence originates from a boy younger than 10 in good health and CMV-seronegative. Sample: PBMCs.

The CDR3 DNA follows: TGTGCCAGCAGCTGGACTAGCGGGGGGGCTTGGGAGCAGTTCTTC. Translating gives CASSWTSGGAWEQFF. The chain recombines TRBV6-4 with TRBJ2-1, with 15 nucleotides matching TRBD2. The CDR3 has 15 residues. CDR1 and CDR2 (germline): MRHNA, SNTAGT. After removal of 6 bases from V and 10 bases from J, the junction contained 7 bases not matched to a gene.